Each of the 27 T cell receptor beta chains below was sequenced from the same sample in a study of CD8+CD57+ T cells in acquired aplastic anemia. TCR beta VDJ and CDR3 profiles were obtained from a genomic DNA template. MiXCR, run by TCRdb on the reads, gives a single entry per CDR3 protein. The sample yields just over 400,000 distinct CDR3 sequences, about two thirds seen once. The source material was sorted CD4+, CD8+, or CD8+CD57+ T cells (not recorded which) from PBMCs. The receptors stem from a human donor in good health, serving as a control.

The V gene is TRBV20-1, the J gene TRBJ1-2, with a possible D match to TRBD1 (5 bases). From germline, CDR1 is DFQATT and CDR2 SNEGSKA (reference sequence). This CDR3 spans 14 amino acids. V lost 3 bases to trimming and J lost 6 bases, with 17 bases between them. The CDR3 loop is CSARAGGARHGYTF. CDR3 coding DNA: TGCAGTGCTAGGGCGGGAGGGGCTAGGCATGGCTACACCTTC.

In the case of this clonotype: The DNA is left out, because the CDR3 cannot be placed on it with certainty; the CDR3 is given as TCRdb lists it. The gene calls are TRBV9 and TRBJ2-3. Germline CDR1 reads SGDLS; CDR2 reads YYNGEE. The length of the CDR3 is 15 amino acids, counting both ends. The CDR3 sequence is CASSLEETQYFGQYF.

Points on this clonotype: Since the CDR3 does not end with the conserved phenylalanine or tryptophan, this likely comes from a read error. Because the CDR3's place on the DNA is in doubt, the DNA is left out and the CDR3 is given as listed by TCRdb. The rearrangement uses TRBV2 and TRBJ2-3; the listed D gene, TRBD1, was not tested against the DNA. The CDR3 is 15 residues long, counting both termini. Germline lookup yields CDR1 SNHLY and CDR2 FYNNEI. The CDR3 sequence is CASSVGRGASPLHFG.

The chain has TRBV20-1 and TRBJ2-3; 9 bases align to TRBD2. The CDR3 is 15 residues long. CDR1 is DFQATT, CDR2 SNEGSKA, per germline (reference sequence). The V gene end was trimmed by 6 bases and the J gene end by 3 bases; junction bases not matched to a gene: 10. This chain's CDR3 is CSARSGGGQTDTQYF. CDR3 nucleotide sequence: TGCAGTGCCCGTAGCGGGGGCGGACAGACAGATACGCAGTATTTT.

V usage is TRBV7-3 and J usage is TRBJ2-7; 7 positions agree with TRBD1. Germline trimming cut 11 bases from V and 13 bases from J; bases unmatched to any gene: 26. CDR3 length: 15 amino acids. Germline V gene sequence: CDR1 SGHTA, CDR2 FQGTGA. CDR3 amino acids: CAGTREGARSPLHYF. The CDR3 DNA reads as TGTGCCGGCACAAGAGAGGGGGCACGTTCACCCCTCCACTACTTC.

V is TRBV7-2 and J is TRBJ2-2; D possibly corresponds to TRBD2 (6 bases). CDR3 length: 16 amino acids. With 3 bases removed from V and 11 bases from J, the gap between germline ends came to 22 bases. Germline CDR1 and CDR2: SGHTA and FQGNSA. In DNA form, the CDR3 reads TGTGCCAGCAGCTTCGTCTCATCGGGACTCGCCCAAGAGCTGTTTTTT. Translation gives CASSFVSSGLAQELFF.

Turning to this clonotype: One junction end does not reproduce the germline sequence, and a read error may be involved. This chain connects TRBV7-7 to TRBJ1-1, with D perhaps matching TRBD1 (6 bases). The CDR3 runs 15 residues. Per the germline V gene, CDR1 is SSHAT and CDR2 is FNYEAQ (reference sequence). The CDR3, as DNA: TGTGCCAGCAGTCTGAGGGGGGCCGGGGACACTGAAGCCTTCTTT. Translating gives CASSLRGAGDTEAFF.

This chain joins TRBV12-3 or TRBV12-4 and TRBJ2-7; TRBD2 matches at 11 bases. V was clipped by 6 bases and J by 5 bases; unmatched bases: 6. This CDR3 has 14 residues. CDR3 sequence reads: CASRSSGGAHEQYF. The CDR3 coding sequence is TGTGCCAGCAGGAGTAGCGGGGGGGCCCACGAGCAGTACTTC.

The chain joins TRBV15 to TRBJ1-5, with D unresolved. The CDR3 sequence is 14 residues long. The V end was cut by 10 bases, the J end by 0 bases, with 13 bases between. CDR1 is LNHNV and CDR2 is YYDKDF in the germline V gene (reference sequence). The CDR3 DNA is TGTGCCAGAAGAAGAGGAAATAGCAATCAGCCCCAGCATTTT. Translated, it gives CARRRGNSNQPQHF. Variable domain in full (rest from reference TRBV15 and TRBJ1-5): DAMVIQNPRYQVTQFGKPVTLSCSQTLNHNVMYWYQQKSSQAPKLLFHYYDKDFNNEADTPDNFQSRRPNTSFCFLDIRSPGLGDTAMYLCARRRGNSNQPQHFGDGTRLSIL.

This clonotype was seen only once. The V and J genes are TRBV5-1 and TRBJ1-2; D perhaps matches TRBD1 (5 bases). V was cut by 0 bases and J by 8 bases, with 14 bases left in between. The CDR3 is 14 residues long. Germline-derived CDR1 and CDR2 are SGHRS and YFSETQ. CDR3 coding DNA: TGCGCCAGCAGCTTGGCTGGGAGCAGGACAGGCTACACCTTC. As protein: CASSLAGSRTGYTF.

The chain has TRBV10-3 and TRBJ2-3, with TRBD2 matching over 11 bases. With 5 bases clipped from V and 3 bases from J, the junction kept 4 bases outside the gene matches. CDR1 ENHRY and CDR2 SYGVKD come from the germline V gene. This CDR3 has 15 amino acids. The chain's CDR3 is CAISRTSGGTDTQYF. The CDR3 bases are TGTGCCATCAGTCGTACTAGCGGGGGTACAGATACGCAGTATTTT.

As to this clonotype: One junction end disagrees with the germline gene, perhaps due to a read error. DNA for the CDR3: TGTGCCAGCAGTCCAGCGTGGGACAGAGTGTACGCGCAGTACTTT. It is translated as CASSPAWDRVYAQYF. The chain joins TRBV9 to TRBJ2-7; 7 bases line up with TRBD1. There are 15 residues in the CDR3. Germline V gives CDR1 SGDLS, CDR2 YYNGEE.

V usage is TRBV11-2 and J usage is TRBJ1-2; D remains ambiguous. This CDR3 spans 13 amino acids. Germline V gene sequence: CDR1 SGHAT, CDR2 FQNNGV. Trimming cost V 5 bases and J 8 bases, with 15 bases left between them. CDR3 coding DNA: TGTGCCAGCAGCCTGTCCCTGGGTGGAGGCTACACCTTC. This gives the protein CASSLSLGGGYTF.

In the case of this clonotype: Just one base apart from a much larger clone, this may be a read error. The chain uses TRBV12-3 or TRBV12-4 and TRBJ2-5, with 8 positions matching TRBD1. CDR3 length equals 14 residues. J was trimmed by 2 bases and V by 4 bases; bases with no gene match: 3. CDR3 sequence (DNA): TGTGCCAGCAGTTCAGGGGGCCTTCAAGAGACCCAGTACTTC. Translation: CASSSGGLQETQYF.

Note on this clonotype: The CDR3 does not close with the conserved phenylalanine or tryptophan, likely indicating a read error. The J gene is TRBJ1-1, the V gene TRBV7-8; no clear D gene. The V and J ends lost 9 bases and 11 bases respectively, with 22 bases between them. The CDR3 totals 13 residues. CDR1 is SGHVS and CDR2 is FQNEAQ in the germline V gene. The DNA of the CDR3 is TGTGCCAGTAGTTTACCGATGAACACAAACGCTTTCTAT. This translates into CASSLPMNTNAFY.

With respect to this clonotype: One end of the junction is discordant with germline, which a read error may explain. The chain uses TRBV2 and TRBJ2-7; 8 positions agree with TRBD2. Per germline, CDR1 SNHLY and CDR2 FYNNEI. The CDR3 is 14 residues long. CDR3 coding DNA: TGTGCCAGCAGTTTGGCGGGACTAGTCAACGAGCAGTCCTTC. This gives the protein CASSLAGLVNEQSF.

This clonotype came up many times. The chain combines TRBV19 with TRBJ2-6; TRBD2 might be the D (6 bases). Per the germline V gene, CDR1 is LNHDA and CDR2 is SQIVND (reference sequence). The CDR3 runs 16 residues. V lost 7 bases to trimming and J lost 2 bases, with 15 bases between them. DNA for the CDR3: TGTGCCAGTAATCTTGAGGGACTTACTGGGGCCAACGTCCTGACTTTC. This gives the protein CASNLEGLTGANVLTF. Full variable domain (remainder filled in from reference TRBV19 and TRBJ2-6): DGGITQSPKYLFRKEGQNVTLSCEQNLNHDAMYWYRQDPGQGLRLIYYSQIVNDFQKGDIAEGYSVSREKKESFPLTVTSAQKNPTAFYLCASNLEGLTGANVLTFGAGSRLTVL.

The gene calls are TRBV12-3 or TRBV12-4 and TRBJ2-7; possible D gene TRBD2, 6 bases. The germline V and J ends were trimmed by 5 bases and 6 bases, with 14 bases remaining between them. CDR3 length equals 13 residues. This CDR3 is CASSLAGRTEQYF. Written as DNA, the CDR3 is TGTGCCAGCAGTCTGGCGGGGAGAACCGAGCAGTACTTC.

Concerning this clonotype itself: An end of the junction does not agree with germline; a read error may underlie this. The V gene is TRBV2, the J gene TRBJ1-5; 9 bases agree with TRBD1. The CDR3 is 17 residues long. The germline V gene encodes CDR1 SNHLY and CDR2 FYNNEI. CDR3 nucleotides: TGTGCCAGCAGTTCCCGGACAGGGGAGATACGTTTAGAGCAGTACTTTTTT. Encoded protein: CASSSRTGEIRLEQYFF.

The rearrangement joins TRBV10-3 to TRBJ2-7; TRBD1 or TRBD2 may be the D gene (5 bases each). Germline CDR1 ENHRY, CDR2 SYGVKD. V lost 2 bases and J lost 4, with 9 bases in between. This CDR3 has 13 amino acids. CDR3 nucleotides: TGTGCCATCAGTGAGATGGGGGAATACGAGCAGTACTTC. It is translated as CAISEMGEYEQYF.

The CDR3 bases are TGTGCCACCAGTGATACCAGCGGGGCGTACGGCTACACCTTC. Its translation: CATSDTSGAYGYTF. This chain joins TRBV24-1 and TRBJ1-2, with a weak D call TRBD1 (5 bases). Germline V gene lookup returns CDR1 KGHDR and CDR2 SFDVKD. Between the trimmed V and J ends, which lost 3 bases and 8 bases, there was a span of 15 bases. The CDR3 spans 14 residues.

With regard to this clonotype: The germline gene is not matched at one end of the junction; a read error may be the cause. This chain connects TRBV19 to TRBJ1-4, with no clear D. Germline V gene lookup returns CDR1 LNHDA and CDR2 SQIVND (reference sequence). The CDR3 extends over 13 amino acids. This chain's CDR3 is CASSGLINEKYCF. As DNA, the CDR3 is TGTGCCAGTAGTGGTCTCATTAATGAAAAATATTGTTTT.

As for this clonotype: At one end the junction does not follow the germline gene, possibly because of a read error. This chain joins TRBV10-3 and TRBJ2-7; 9 bases are shared with TRBD1. CDR1 and CDR2 (germline): ENHRY, SYGVKD. CDR3 length: 15 residues. CDR3 sequence (DNA): TGCGCCATCACCGATAGACAGGGGGACGTCAGCGAGCGGTACTTC. It codes for CAITDRQGDVSERYF.

CDR3 in amino acids: CATPTDASTDTQYF. The DNA for the CDR3 is TGTGCCACCCCCACTGACGCTAGCACAGATACGCAGTATTTT. This chain connects TRBV6-6 to TRBJ2-3; D uncertain. Germline assignment: CDR1 MNHNY and CDR2 SVGAGI (reference sequence). V dropped 10 bases and J dropped 0 bases, with 14 bases sitting between them. The CDR3 contains 14 residues.

The V and J genes are TRBV11-3 and TRBJ2-5, with D maybe TRBD2 (5 bases). The CDR3 runs 17 residues. Per the germline V gene, CDR1 is SGHNT and CDR2 is YENEEA. Trimming removed 8 bases at V and 5 bases at J, with 27 bases between. CDR3 region: CASARASFAGQGETQYF. The CDR3 bases are TGTGCCAGCGCTCGAGCTAGCTTCGCAGGCCAAGGGGAGACCCAGTACTTC.

This clonotype was counted ten times or more. The V gene is TRBV10-3, the J gene TRBJ2-2; 10 bases are a match to TRBD1. Germline assignment: CDR1 ENHRY and CDR2 SYGVKD. There are 14 residues in the CDR3. The V gene end was trimmed by 6 bases and the J gene end by 6 bases; junction bases not matched to a gene: 4. CDR3 sequence reads: CAISGTGDPGELFF. CDR3 in DNA: TGTGCCATCAGCGGGACAGGGGATCCCGGGGAGCTGTTTTTT.

This clonotype was seen once. V gene TRBV2 combines with J gene TRBJ2-7; D unclear. CDR1 and CDR2 (germline): SNHLY, FYNNEI. V was cut by 7 bases and J by 6 bases, with 10 bases left in between. The CDR3 totals 11 residues. The CDR3 sequence: CASTIACEQYF. The CDR3 region has the DNA TGTGCCAGCACCATAGCCTGCGAGCAGTACTTC.